These T cell receptor beta chains were read from a single sample in a study of beta chain features in type 1 diabetes. Generated by immunoSEQ multiplex PCR, the TCRdb table keeps only in-frame clones and is missing some. In the table there are more than 130,000 clones, 6.9% of which are singletons. Input material: central memory CD4+ T cells from blood. The receptors here all came from a woman younger than 45 in good health. The CDR3 runs from the conserved cysteine through the conserved F or W. A D gene is named only where the DNA matches it firmly. Expanded clones get a size class; other rows say once, few or many, or leave the size out.

many	-	TRBV7-2	13	TRBJ2-5	CASSPRRLETQYF	TGTGCCAGCAGCCCCCGTCGGTTAGAGACCCAGTACTTC
few	TRBD1	TRBV7-9	18	TRBJ2-3	CASSLGTGRARDSDTQYF	TGTGCCAGCAGCCTTGGGACAGGGAGGGCGCGGGATTCAGATACGCAGTATTTT
-	-	TRBV7-3	15	TRBJ2-1	CASSPRTATYNEQFF	TGTGCCAGCAGCCCTAGGACAGCTACCTACAATGAGCAGTTCTTC
few	TRBD1	TRBV5-4	13	TRBJ1-4	CASSSGQGKKLFF	TGTGCCAGCAGCTCTGGACAGGGTAAAAAACTGTTTTTT
-	-	TRBV7-6	14	TRBJ1-2	CASSLAATEYGYTF	TGTGCCAGCAGCTTAGCTGCCACAGAGTATGGCTACACCTTC
-	-	TRBV5-1	13	TRBJ2-1	CASSSGLANEQFF	TGCGCCAGCAGCTCAGGACTGGCCAATGAGCAGTTCTTC
few	-	TRBV7-2	18	TRBJ2-2	CASSFEGLFERGPGELFF	TGTGCCAGCAGCTTCGAAGGACTATTCGAACGGGGACCCGGGGAGCTGTTTTTT
few	-	TRBV28	17	TRBJ2-7	CASSLIRGPSATYEQYF	TGTGCCAGCAGTTTAATACGGGGTCCCTCCGCCACCTACGAGCAGTACTTC
few	-	TRBV2	11	TRBJ2-5	CASSTRRVQYF	TGTGCCAGCAGTACGAGGAGAGTCCAGTACTTC
many	-	TRBV7-9	12	TRBJ2-1	CASSRTSNEQFF	TGTGCCAGCAGCCGAACTAGCAATGAGCAGTTCTTC
few	-	TRBV29-1	12	TRBJ2-3	CSVVGGSDTQYF	TGCAGCGTTGTGGGGGGTTCGGATACGCAGTATTTT
many	-	TRBV28	12	TRBJ2-7	CASSPDSPARYF	TGTGCCAGCAGTCCGGACTCCCCCGCTCGGTACTTC
few	TRBD1	TRBV28	16	TRBJ2-1	CASSLFLGTGGNEQFF	TGTGCCAGCAGTTTATTTCTCGGGACAGGGGGCAATGAGCAGTTCTTC
-	TRBD1	TRBV28	14	TRBJ2-1	CASTERGRLNEQFF	TGTGCCAGCACCGAAAGGGGGCGGTTGAATGAGCAGTTCTTC
once	-	TRBV7-3	15	TRBJ2-3	CASSYGSGGTDTQYF	TGTGCCAGCAGCTACGGGAGCGGAGGCACAGATACGCAGTATTTT
-	-	TRBV7-3	14	TRBJ2-1	CASSLDSPYNEQFF	TGTGCCAGCAGCCTCGACTCGCCCTACAATGAGCAGTTCTTC
few	-	TRBV30	14	TRBJ1-5	CAWTKTGNNQPQHF	TGTGCCTGGACAAAGACAGGAAACAATCAGCCCCAGCATTTT
-	-	TRBV7-2	13	TRBJ2-1	CASSWGRSNEQFF	TGTGCCAGCAGCTGGGGGAGGAGCAATGAGCAGTTCTTC